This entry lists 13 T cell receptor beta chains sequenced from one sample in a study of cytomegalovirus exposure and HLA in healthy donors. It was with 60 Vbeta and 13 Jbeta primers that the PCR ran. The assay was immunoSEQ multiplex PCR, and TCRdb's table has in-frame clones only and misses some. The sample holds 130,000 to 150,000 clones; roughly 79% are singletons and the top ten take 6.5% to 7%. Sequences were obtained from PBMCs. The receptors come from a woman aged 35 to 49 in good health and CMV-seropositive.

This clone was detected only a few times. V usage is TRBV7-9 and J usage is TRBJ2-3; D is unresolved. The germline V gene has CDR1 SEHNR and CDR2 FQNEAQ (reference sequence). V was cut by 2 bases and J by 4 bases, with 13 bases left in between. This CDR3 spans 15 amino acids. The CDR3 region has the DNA TGTGCCAGCAGCTTAAATGTTGGCGGAGCAGATACGCAGTATTTT. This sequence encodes CASSLNVGGADTQYF. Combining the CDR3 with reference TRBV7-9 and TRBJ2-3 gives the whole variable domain DTGVSQNPRHKITKRGQNVTFRCDPISEHNRLYWYRQTLGQGPEFLTYFQNEAQLEKSRLLSDRFSAERPKGSFSTLEIQRTEQGDSAMYLCASSLNVGGADTQYFGPGTRLTVL.

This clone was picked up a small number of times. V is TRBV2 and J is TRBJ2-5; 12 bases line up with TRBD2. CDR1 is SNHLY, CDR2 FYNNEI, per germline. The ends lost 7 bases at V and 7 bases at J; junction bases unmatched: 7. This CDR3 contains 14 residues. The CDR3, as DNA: TGTGCCAGCACTGAGACTAGCGGGGGTGGGACCCAGTACTTC. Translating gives CASTETSGGGTQYF.

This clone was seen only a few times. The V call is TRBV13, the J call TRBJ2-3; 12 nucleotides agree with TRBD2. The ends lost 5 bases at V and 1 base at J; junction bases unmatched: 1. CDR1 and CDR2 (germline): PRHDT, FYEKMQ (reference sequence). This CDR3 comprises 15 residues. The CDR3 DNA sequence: TGTGCCAGCAGCCTAGCGGGGGGGCGCACAGATACGCAGTATTTT. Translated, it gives CASSLAGGRTDTQYF.

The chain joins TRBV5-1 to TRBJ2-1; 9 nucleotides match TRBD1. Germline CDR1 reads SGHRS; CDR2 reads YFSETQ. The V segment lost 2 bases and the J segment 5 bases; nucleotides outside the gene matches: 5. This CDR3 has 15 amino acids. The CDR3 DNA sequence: TGCGCCAGCAGCTTAGGACAGGGGAGCAACAATGAGCAGTTCTTC. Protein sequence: CASSLGQGSNNEQFF.

The CDR3 is CASSRTVAGELFF. In nucleotides, the CDR3 is TGTGCCAGCAGTCGGACAGTAGCCGGGGAGCTGTTTTTT. The V and J genes are TRBV7-9 and TRBJ2-2; a weak D match, TRBD1 (6 bases). This CDR3 has 13 residues. The ends were cut back, 6 bases at V and 6 bases at J, with 11 bases in the middle. CDR1 SEHNR and CDR2 FQNEAQ come from the germline V gene (reference sequence). Supplemented by reference TRBV7-9 and TRBJ2-2, the full variable domain reads DTGVSQNPRHKITKRGQNVTFRCDPISEHNRLYWYRQTLGQGPEFLTYFQNEAQLEKSRLLSDRFSAERPKGSFSTLEIQRTEQGDSAMYLCASSRTVAGELFFGEGSRLTVL.

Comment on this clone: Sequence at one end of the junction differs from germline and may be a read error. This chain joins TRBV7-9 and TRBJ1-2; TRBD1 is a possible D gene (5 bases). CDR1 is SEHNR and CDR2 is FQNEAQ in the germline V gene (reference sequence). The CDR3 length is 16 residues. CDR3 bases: TGTTCCAGCAGGACGATGTGGGGCCTGGGTGGCTATGGCTACACCTTC. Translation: CSSRTMWGLGGYGYTF.

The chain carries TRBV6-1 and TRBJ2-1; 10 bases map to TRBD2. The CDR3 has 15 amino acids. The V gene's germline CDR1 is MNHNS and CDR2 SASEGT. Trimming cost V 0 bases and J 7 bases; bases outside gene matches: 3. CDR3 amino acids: CASSEASGGFNEQFF. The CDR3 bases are TGTGCCAGCAGTGAAGCTAGCGGGGGGTTTAATGAGCAGTTCTTC.

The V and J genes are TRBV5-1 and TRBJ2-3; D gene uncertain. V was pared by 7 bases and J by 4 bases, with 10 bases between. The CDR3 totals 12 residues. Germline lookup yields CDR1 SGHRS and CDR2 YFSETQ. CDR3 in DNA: TGCGCCAGCTATTGGAGCGCAGATACGCAGTATTTT. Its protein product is CASYWSADTQYF.

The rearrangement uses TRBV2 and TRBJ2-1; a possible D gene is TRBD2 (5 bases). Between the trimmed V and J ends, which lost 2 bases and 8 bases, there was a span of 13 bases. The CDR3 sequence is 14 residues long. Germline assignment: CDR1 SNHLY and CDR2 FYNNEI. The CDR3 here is CASSEYWTRYEQFF. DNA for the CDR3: TGTGCCAGCAGTGAATACTGGACTCGATATGAGCAGTTCTTC. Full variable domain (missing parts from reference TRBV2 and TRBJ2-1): EPEVTQTPSHQVTQMGQEVILRCVPISNHLYFYWYRQILGQKVEFLVSFYNNEISEKSEIFDDQFSVERPDGSNFTLKIRSTKLEDSAMYFCASSEYWTRYEQFFGPGTRLTVL.

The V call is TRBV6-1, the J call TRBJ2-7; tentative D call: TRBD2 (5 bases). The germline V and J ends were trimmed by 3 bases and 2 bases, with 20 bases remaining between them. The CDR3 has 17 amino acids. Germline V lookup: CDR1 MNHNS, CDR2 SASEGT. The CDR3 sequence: CASSDSAMRAIPYEQYF. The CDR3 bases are TGTGCCAGCAGTGATTCAGCCATGCGGGCCATCCCCTACGAGCAGTACTTC.

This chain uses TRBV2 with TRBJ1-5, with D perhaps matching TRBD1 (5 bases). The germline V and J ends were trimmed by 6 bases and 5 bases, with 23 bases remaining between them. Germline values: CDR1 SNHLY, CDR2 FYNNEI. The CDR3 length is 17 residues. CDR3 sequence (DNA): TGTGCCAGCAGGCTAGAGCACATAATGGGGGGGGATCAGCCCCAGCATTTT. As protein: CASRLEHIMGGDQPQHF.

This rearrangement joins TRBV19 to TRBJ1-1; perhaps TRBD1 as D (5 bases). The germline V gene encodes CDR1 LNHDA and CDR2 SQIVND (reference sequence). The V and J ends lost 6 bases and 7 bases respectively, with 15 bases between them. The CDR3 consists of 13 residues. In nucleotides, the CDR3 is TGTGCCAGTAGCCAAGACAGAGGCAGTGAAGCTTTCTTT. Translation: CASSQDRGSEAFF. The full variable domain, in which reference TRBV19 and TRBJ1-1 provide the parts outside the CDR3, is DGGITQSPKYLFRKEGQNVTLSCEQNLNHDAMYWYRQDPGQGLRLIYYSQIVNDFQKGDIAEGYSVSREKKESFPLTVTSAQKNPTAFYLCASSQDRGSEAFFGQGTRLTVV.

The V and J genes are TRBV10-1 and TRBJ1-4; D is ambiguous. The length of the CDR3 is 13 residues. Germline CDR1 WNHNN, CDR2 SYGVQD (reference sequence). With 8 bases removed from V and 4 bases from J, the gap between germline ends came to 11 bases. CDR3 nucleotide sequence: TGCGCCAGCCAGGCAGCAGATAATGAAAAACTGTTTTTT. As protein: CASQAADNEKLFF.